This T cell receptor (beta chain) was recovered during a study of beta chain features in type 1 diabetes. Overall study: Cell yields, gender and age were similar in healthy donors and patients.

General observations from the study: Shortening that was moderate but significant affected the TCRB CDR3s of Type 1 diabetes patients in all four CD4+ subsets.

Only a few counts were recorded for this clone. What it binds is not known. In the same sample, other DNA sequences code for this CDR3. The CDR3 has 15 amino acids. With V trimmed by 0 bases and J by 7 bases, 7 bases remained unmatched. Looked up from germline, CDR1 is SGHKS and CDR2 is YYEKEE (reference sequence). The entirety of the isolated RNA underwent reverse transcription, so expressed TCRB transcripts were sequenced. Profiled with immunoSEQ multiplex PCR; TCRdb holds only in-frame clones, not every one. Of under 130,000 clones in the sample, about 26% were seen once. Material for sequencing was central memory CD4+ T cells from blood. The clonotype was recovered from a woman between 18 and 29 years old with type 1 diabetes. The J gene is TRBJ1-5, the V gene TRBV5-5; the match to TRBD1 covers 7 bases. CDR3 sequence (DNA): TGTGCCAGCAGCTTGGGATCGACAGGGAACCAGCCCCAGCATTTT. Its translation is CASSLGSTGNQPQHF.